The 26 T cell receptor beta chains listed next were all sequenced from one sample in a study of shared clonotypes between healthy human individuals (dated by TCRdb to about 2020). The library was built by means of the immunoSEQ multiplex PCR assay. TCRdb provides this immuneACCESS table in a form limited to in-frame rearrangements. Some clones are lacking; in checked studies, under half of them reflect an unresolved V gene, and why the rest are absent is not known. The sample profile shows more than 850,000 clones; around 78% of them were found once. The ten largest make up around 0.47% of the sample. The sequencing input was memory CD4+ T cells from PBMCs. The label giving this sample's cell subset or site can be read as: CD45RA-negative fraction. The receptor source for this set is a man between 18 and 35 years old in good health. Some clones in this sample may be carry-over from other donors' samples.

The gene calls are TRBV19 and TRBJ1-4, with 11 nucleotides matching TRBD1. This CDR3 has 18 amino acids. Germline CDR1 is LNHDA and CDR2 is SQIVND (reference sequence). J lost 1 base, V lost 9 bases, and 13 bases had no gene match. The CDR3 coding sequence is TGTGCCAGGACGAGTCGCTCCGGGACAGGGGGAACTAATGAAAAACTGTTTTTT. Its protein product is CARTSRSGTGGTNEKLFF.

The chain carries TRBV5-1 and TRBJ2-1; D is possibly TRBD1 or TRBD2 (5 bases each). Per the germline V gene, CDR1 is SGHRS and CDR2 is YFSETQ. Trimming removed 4 bases at V and 2 bases at J, with 10 bases between. This CDR3 region has 14 residues. CDR3 in DNA: TGCGCCAGCAGCGGGCAGGGACCCTACAATGAGCAGTTCTTC. Its protein is CASSGQGPYNEQFF.

The chain is built from TRBV7-6 and TRBJ2-5; D uncertain. Germline lookup yields CDR1 SGHVS and CDR2 FNYEAQ. The length of the CDR3 is 13 residues. The V end lost 4 bases, the J end lost 4 bases, and 10 bases lay between the germline ends. CDR3 coding DNA: TGTGCCAGCAGCTCTTCCTCTACAGAGACCCAGTACTTC. Translated, it gives CASSSSSTETQYF.

The chain recombines TRBV14 with TRBJ2-1, with 10 bases aligning to TRBD2. V shed 5 bases, J shed 2 bases, and the junction held 9 bases outside the gene matches. Germline V CDR1 and CDR2: SGHDN, FVKESK. This CDR3 spans 17 amino acids. CDR3 sequence: CASSDTTSGLAYNEQFF. CDR3 in DNA: TGTGCCAGCAGCGACACGACTAGCGGGCTTGCCTACAATGAGCAGTTCTTC.

The rearrangement joins TRBV30 to TRBJ1-5, with 7 bases that match TRBD1. The CDR3 has 13 amino acids. Trimming took 5 bases from V and 7 from J; bases not matched to a gene: 8. Germline-derived CDR1 and CDR2 are GTSNPN and SVGIG (reference sequence). CDR3 region: CAWAQDREQPQHF. As DNA, the CDR3 is TGTGCCTGGGCCCAAGACAGGGAACAGCCCCAGCATTTT. The complete variable domain, with remaining parts taken from reference TRBV30 and TRBJ1-5, reads SQTIHQWPATLVQPVGSPLSLECTVEGTSNPNLYWYRQAAGRGLQLLFYSVGIGQISSEVPQNLSASRPQDRQFILSSKKLLLSDSGFYLCAWAQDREQPQHFGDGTRLSIL.

This chain connects TRBV7-3 to TRBJ2-1; 9 nucleotides match TRBD2. CDR3 length: 15 amino acids. V gave up 1 base and J gave up 7 bases; unmatched junction bases: 5. Per the germline V gene, CDR1 is SGHTA and CDR2 is FQGTGA. The CDR3 is CASSLIASGINEQFF. Written as DNA, the CDR3 is TGTGCCAGCAGCTTAATCGCTAGCGGGATTAATGAGCAGTTCTTC.

The chain links TRBV4-1 to TRBJ2-5, with D possibly being TRBD2 (6 bases). Germline CDR1 reads MGHRA; CDR2 reads YSYEKL. The CDR3 length is 15 residues. Trimming took off 0 bases at V and 5 bases at J, with 13 bases between the two ends. Written as DNA, the CDR3 is TGCGCCAGCAGCCAAGATGAGAAAGGGAGGGAGACCCAGTACTTC. As protein: CASSQDEKGRETQYF.

This chain links TRBV28 with TRBJ1-5; 10 nucleotides match TRBD1. Trimming cost V 4 bases and J 7 bases; bases outside gene matches: 10. The CDR3 has 16 residues. Germline CDR1 is MDHEN and CDR2 is SYDVKM. CDR3 bases: TGTGCCAGCAGTTCCCGGGACAGGGGCTCCCAACAGCCCCAGCATTTT. It translates to CASSSRDRGSQQPQHF. Using reference TRBV28 and TRBJ1-5 for the parts outside the CDR3, the full variable domain is DVKVTQSSRYLVKRTGEKVFLECVQDMDHENMFWYRQDPGLGLRLIYFSYDVKMKEKGDIPEGYSVSREKKERFSLILESASTNQTSMYLCASSSRDRGSQQPQHFGDGTRLSIL.

Details on this clone: Given a far larger clone just one base away, this is likely a sequencing read error. The sample has other DNA sequences that encode this CDR3 too. The V and J genes are TRBV11-2 and TRBJ2-3; D is unclear. The CDR3 loop spans 11 amino acids. CDR1 SGHAT and CDR2 FQNNGV come from the germline V gene. The V end lost 1 base, the J end lost 6 bases, and 2 bases lay between the germline ends. The CDR3 here is CASSLADTQYF. For the CDR3, the DNA is TGTGCCAGCAGCTTAGCGGATACGCAGTATTTT. Complete variable domain (other parts from reference TRBV11-2 and TRBJ2-3): EAGVAQSPRYKIIEKRQSVAFWCNPISGHATLYWYQQILGQGPKLLIQFQNNGVVDDSQLPKDRFSAERLKGVDSTLKIQPAKLEDSAVYLCASSLADTQYFGPGTRLTVL.

The CDR3 nucleotides are TGTGCCAGCAGCCAAGCGGGAGCCTACGAGCAGTACTTC. Protein product: CASSQAGAYEQYF. The J gene is TRBJ2-7, the V gene TRBV14; TRBD2 is a possible D gene (6 bases). The V end lost 1 base, the J end lost 2 bases, and 6 bases lay between the germline ends. The CDR3 loop spans 13 amino acids. Germline CDR1 is SGHDN and CDR2 is FVKESK.

The chain carries TRBV14 and TRBJ2-4; D unclear. The V end lost 1 base, the J end lost 9 bases, and 10 bases lay between the germline ends. In germline, CDR1 is SGHDN, CDR2 FVKESK. The CDR3 spans 13 residues. CDR3 coding DNA: TGTGCCAGCAGCCAAGTCATGACTGCCATTCAGTACTTC. Protein sequence: CASSQVMTAIQYF. Full variable domain (rest looked up from reference TRBV14 and TRBJ2-4): EAGVTQFPSHSVIEKGQTVTLRCDPISGHDNLYWYRRVMGKEIKFLLHFVKESKQDESGMPNNRFLAERTGGTYSTLKVQPAELEDSGVYFCASSQVMTAIQYFGAGTRLSVL.

This chain connects TRBV10-2 to TRBJ1-2; 7 bases match TRBD1. Germline CDR1 and CDR2: WSHSY and SAAADI. J was trimmed by 8 bases and V by 5 bases; bases with no gene match: 17. The CDR3 consists of 16 residues. The CDR3 is CASSSPSGGHLIGYTF. The CDR3 region has the DNA TGCGCCAGCAGTAGTCCTTCAGGGGGACACCTTATCGGCTACACCTTC.

The rearrangement joins TRBV6-1 to TRBJ2-1; D call uncertain. This CDR3 comprises 14 residues. Germline CDR1 and CDR2: MNHNS and SASEGT. V was trimmed by 1 base and J by 4 bases, leaving 8 bases between them. The CDR3 nucleotides read TGTGCCAGCAGTGAAGTGGCTGCTTACAATGAGCAGTTCTTC. Protein sequence: CASSEVAAYNEQFF.

CDR3 in amino acids: CAWSTGSAYEQYF. CDR3 nucleotide sequence: TGTGCCTGGAGTACAGGGTCAGCCTACGAGCAGTACTTC. V and J are TRBV30 and TRBJ2-5; TRBD1 is a possible D gene (6 bases). The J call may be incorrect, as the DNA end agrees better with TRBJ2-7. Germline CDR1 is GTSNPN and CDR2 is SVGIG (reference sequence). This CDR3 spans 13 amino acids.

The genes are TRBV5-8 and TRBJ1-5; TRBD1 might be the D (5 bases). The CDR3 has 16 residues. V was trimmed by 0 bases and J by 3 bases, leaving 13 bases between them. Per the germline V gene, CDR1 is SGHTS and CDR2 is YDEGEE. Here the CDR3 reads CASSLGDPGFNQPQHF. The CDR3 nucleotides read TGTGCCAGCAGCTTGGGGGACCCGGGGTTCAATCAGCCCCAGCATTTT.

The chain couples TRBV28 to TRBJ1-5; D gene ambiguous. The germline gives CDR1 MDHEN, CDR2 SYDVKM. The ends were cut back, 3 bases at V and 0 bases at J, with 9 bases in the middle. The CDR3 spans 15 residues. This chain's CDR3 is CASSFAGDSNQPQHF. The CDR3 DNA reads TGTGCCAGCAGTTTCGCCGGTGATAGCAATCAGCCCCAGCATTTT.

The genes are TRBV5-4 and TRBJ1-3, with D hard to call. The germline V and J ends were trimmed by 0 bases and 9 bases, with 7 bases remaining between them. Germline assignment: CDR1 SGHNT and CDR2 YYREEE (reference sequence). The CDR3 loop spans 12 amino acids. CDR3 region: CASSLESGTIYF. For the CDR3, the DNA is TGTGCCAGCAGCTTGGAAAGCGGCACCATATATTTT. Using reference TRBV5-4 and TRBJ1-3 for the parts outside the CDR3, the full variable domain is ETGVTQSPTHLIKTRGQQVTLRCSSQSGHNTVSWYQQALGQGPQFIFQYYREEENGRGNFPPRFSGLQFPNYSSELNVNALELDDSALYLCASSLESGTIYFGEGSWLTVV.

CDR3: CASSVGFSIGTEAFF. CDR3 in DNA: TGTGCCAGCAGTGTGGGGTTCTCGATTGGAACTGAAGCTTTCTTT. The chain uses TRBV6-6 and TRBJ1-1, with D uncertain. The CDR3 runs to 15 residues. V lost 5 bases to trimming and J lost 5 bases, with 18 bases between them. CDR1 and CDR2 (germline): MNHNY, SVGAGI (reference sequence).

The table lists this clone with a few counts. V is TRBV5-6 and J is TRBJ2-7; possibly TRBD2 for D (6 bases). Germline CDR1 reads SGHDT; CDR2 reads YYEEEE. V was shortened by 4 bases and J by 4 bases, with 15 bases between the two germline ends. The CDR3 length is 14 residues. This CDR3 reads CASSLIGGGYEQYF. The CDR3 DNA sequence: TGTGCCAGCAGCCTCATTGGGGGAGGTTACGAGCAGTACTTC.

Details on this clone: Other nucleotide sequences from this sample produce the same CDR3. V is TRBV5-1 and J is TRBJ2-7; the D gene is possibly TRBD2 (5 bases). V gave up 4 bases and J gave up 1 base, with 9 bases separating them. CDR1 and CDR2 (germline): SGHRS, YFSETQ. The CDR3 spans 13 residues. Here the CDR3 reads CASSPTGSYEQYF. In DNA, the CDR3 is TGCGCCAGCAGCCCGACGGGGTCCTACGAGCAGTACTTC.

The J gene is TRBJ2-5, the V gene TRBV9; 7 bases agree with TRBD1. CDR1 is SGDLS and CDR2 is YYNGEE in the germline V gene. The V gene end was trimmed by 0 bases and the J gene end by 1 base; junction bases not matched to a gene: 6. CDR3 size: 16 residues. The DNA for the CDR3 is TGTGCCAGCAGCGTAGGATACGGGACAGTCCAAGAGACCCAGTACTTC. Translating it yields CASSVGYGTVQETQYF.

This CDR3 is CASSFQAGREETQYF. CDR3 DNA sequence: TGTGCCAGCAGTTTTCAGGCAGGGCGGGAAGAGACCCAGTACTTC. The chain joins TRBV28 to TRBJ2-5; D may correspond to TRBD1 or TRBD2 (5 bases each). In germline, CDR1 is MDHEN, CDR2 SYDVKM. V lost 3 bases to trimming and J lost 3 bases, with 14 bases between them. There are 15 residues in the CDR3.

The rearrangement uses TRBV6-1 and TRBJ2-5, with D unresolved. The CDR3 contains 14 residues. V gave up 5 bases and J gave up 0 bases, with 10 bases separating them. Germline CDR1 reads MNHNS; CDR2 reads SASEGT. CDR3 DNA: TGTGCCAGCAGTCTCGACACCTACCAAGAGACCCAGTACTTC. Encoded protein: CASSLDTYQETQYF.

This clone was counted only a few times. The rearrangement joins TRBV7-2 to TRBJ1-4; D is perhaps TRBD1 (6 bases). Trimming cost V 4 bases and J 8 bases, with 11 bases left between them. The CDR3 consists of 13 residues. CDR1 is SGHTA, CDR2 FQGNSA, per germline. CDR3 bases: TGTGCCAGCAGCTCTGGGACACAGGAAAAACTGTTTTTT. This gives the protein CASSSGTQEKLFF. The full variable domain, rest sourced from reference TRBV7-2 and TRBJ1-4, is GAGVSQSPSNKVTEKGKDVELRCDPISGHTALYWYRQSLGQGLEFLIYFQGNSAPDKSGLPSDRFSAERTGGSVSTLTIQRTQQEDSAVYLCASSSGTQEKLFFGSGTQLSVL.

This clone has just one count. In nucleotides, the CDR3 is TGTGCCAGCAGCTTAAGTAGCGGGAGCTTTCCCGGTGAGCAGTTCTTC. Protein: CASSLSSGSFPGEQFF. This chain uses TRBV9 with TRBJ2-1, with 9 bases lining up with TRBD2. Unmatched junction bases numbered 14, after V lost 4 bases and J lost 9 bases. Per the germline V gene, CDR1 is SGDLS and CDR2 is YYNGEE. This CDR3 spans 16 amino acids.

The DNA for the CDR3 is TGTGCCAGCAGCCCAATTTTCGGGGACAGGGGGCACTATGGCTACACCTTC. This translates into CASSPIFGDRGHYGYTF. This chain links TRBV14 with TRBJ1-2; 12 positions agree with TRBD1. In germline, CDR1 is SGHDN, CDR2 FVKESK. The CDR3 spans 17 residues. V was pared by 4 bases and J by 3 bases, with 9 bases of the junction left unmatched.